The clone carrying this TCR beta chain appeared a few times. Its target is not known. The junction had 3 bases not matched to a gene; V was cut back by 7 bases and J by 0 bases. Germline V gene data show CDR1 as MNHEY and CDR2 as SVGEGT. This CDR3 is built from 15 residues. This sample was included in a study of response to subunit inactivated influenza vaccine. Study results and caveats: It was suggested by the authors that few new T cells are recruited by each seasonal influenza vaccination.

TCRdb re-analysed the RT-PCR reads in MiXCR, keeping a single row per CDR3 protein. Of hundreds of thousands of distinct CDR3 sequences listed, less than 20% are singletons. Sequencing was performed on PBMCs from blood, taken roughly 5 days after vaccination. This receptor was obtained from a man aged 45 to 65 who received an inactivated influenza vaccine. The rearrangement uses TRBV6-2 or TRBV6-3 and TRBJ2-1; 10 bases map to TRBD2. CDR3 in DNA: TGTGCCAGCAACGTAGCGGGAGGCTCCTACAATGAGCAGTTCTTC. It specifies CASNVAGGSYNEQFF.